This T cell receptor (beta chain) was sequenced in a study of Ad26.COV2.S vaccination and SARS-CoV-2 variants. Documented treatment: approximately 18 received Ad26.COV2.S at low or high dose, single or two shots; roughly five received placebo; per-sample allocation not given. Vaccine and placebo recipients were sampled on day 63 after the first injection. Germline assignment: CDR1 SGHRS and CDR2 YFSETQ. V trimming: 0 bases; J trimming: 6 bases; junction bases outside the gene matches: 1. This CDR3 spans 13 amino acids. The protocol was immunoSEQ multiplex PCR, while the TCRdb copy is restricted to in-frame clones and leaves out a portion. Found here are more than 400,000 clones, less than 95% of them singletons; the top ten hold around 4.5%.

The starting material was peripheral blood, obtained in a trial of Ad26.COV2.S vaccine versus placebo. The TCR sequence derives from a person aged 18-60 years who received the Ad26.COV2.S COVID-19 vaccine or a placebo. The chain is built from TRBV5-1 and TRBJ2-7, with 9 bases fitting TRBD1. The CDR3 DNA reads TGCGCCAGCAGCTTGGACAGGGGGCGCGAGCAGTACTTC. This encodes CASSLDRGREQYF.